This T cell receptor beta chain was obtained from a study of blood T cell repertoires in COVID-19. Whole-study context: In each case, the material was cDNA or gDNA derived from T cells, B-cell-depleted T cells, or PBMCs.

CDR1 GTSNPN and CDR2 SVGIG come from the germline V gene (reference sequence). Unmatched junction bases numbered 8, after V lost 0 bases and J lost 2 bases. The length of the CDR3 is 16 residues. Libraries were prepared by immunoSEQ multiplex PCR; TCRdb keeps only in-frame clonotypes and omits some of them. The sample holds more than 95,000 clones, 75% to 90% seen once. The chain recombines TRBV30 with TRBJ2-5, with 8 bases matching TRBD2. The sequenced sample was peripheral blood. This TCR was sampled from a human donor in a cohort sampled during active COVID-19. The CDR3 region has the DNA TGTGCCTGGAGTGTTGGGATGGTAGCGGGGCAAGAGACCCAGTACTTC. Translating it yields CAWSVGMVAGQETQYF.